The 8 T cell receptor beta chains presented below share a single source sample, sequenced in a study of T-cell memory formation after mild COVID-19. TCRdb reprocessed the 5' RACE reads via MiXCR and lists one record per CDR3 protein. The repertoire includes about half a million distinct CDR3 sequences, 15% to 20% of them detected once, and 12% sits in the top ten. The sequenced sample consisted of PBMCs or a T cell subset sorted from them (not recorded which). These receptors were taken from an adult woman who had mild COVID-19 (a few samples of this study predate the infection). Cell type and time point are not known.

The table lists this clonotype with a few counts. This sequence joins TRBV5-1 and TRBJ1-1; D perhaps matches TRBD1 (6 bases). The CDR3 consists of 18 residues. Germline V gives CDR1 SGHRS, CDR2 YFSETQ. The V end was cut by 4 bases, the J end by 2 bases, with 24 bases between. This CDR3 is CASSTGHLSGQYNTEAFF. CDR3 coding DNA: TGCGCCAGCAGCACGGGACACCTGAGCGGGCAATATAACACTGAAGCTTTCTTT.

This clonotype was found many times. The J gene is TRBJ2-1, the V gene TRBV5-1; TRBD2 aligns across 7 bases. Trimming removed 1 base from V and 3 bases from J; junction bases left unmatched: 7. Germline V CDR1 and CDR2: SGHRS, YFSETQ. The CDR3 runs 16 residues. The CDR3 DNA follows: TGCGCCAGCAGCTTGCGGACGGGGGAGGGCTACAATGAGCAGTTCTTC. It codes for CASSLRTGEGYNEQFF. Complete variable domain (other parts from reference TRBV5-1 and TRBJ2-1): KAGVTQTPRYLIKTRGQQVTLSCSPISGHRSVSWYQQTPGQGLQFLFEYFSETQRNKGNFPGRFSGRQFSNSRSEMNVSTLELGDSALYLCASSLRTGEGYNEQFFGPGTRLTVL.

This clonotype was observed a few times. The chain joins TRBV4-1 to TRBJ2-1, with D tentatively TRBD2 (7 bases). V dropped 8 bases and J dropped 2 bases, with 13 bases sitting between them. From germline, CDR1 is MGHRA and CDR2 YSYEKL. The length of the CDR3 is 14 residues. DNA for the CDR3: TGCGCCAGCCTGGGGGGGCTACCCTACAATGAGCAGTTCTTC. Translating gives CASLGGLPYNEQFF.

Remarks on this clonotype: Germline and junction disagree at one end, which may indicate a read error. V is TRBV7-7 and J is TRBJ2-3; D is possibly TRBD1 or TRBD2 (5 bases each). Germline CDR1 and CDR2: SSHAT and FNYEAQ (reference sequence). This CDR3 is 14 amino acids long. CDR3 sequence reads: CASSLAQRGDTQYF. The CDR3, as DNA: TGTGCTAGCAGCTTAGCCCAGAGGGGCGATACGCAGTATTTT.

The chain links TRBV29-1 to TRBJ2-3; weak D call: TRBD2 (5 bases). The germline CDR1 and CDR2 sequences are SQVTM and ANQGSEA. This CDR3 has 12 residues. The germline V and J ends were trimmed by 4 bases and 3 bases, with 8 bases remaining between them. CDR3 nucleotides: TGCAGCGTTGTGGGAGAGACAGATACGCAGTATTTT. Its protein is CSVVGETDTQYF.

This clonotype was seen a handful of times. The CDR3 nucleotides read TGTGCCAGCAGCTTGGGCCCGTTGGGGACCGGGGAGCTGTTTTTT. This translates into CASSLGPLGTGELFF. The chain is built from TRBV7-6 and TRBJ2-2; D remains unclear. The CDR3 consists of 15 residues. Germline V gene data show CDR1 as SGHVS and CDR2 as FNYEAQ. The germline V and J ends were trimmed by 3 bases and 5 bases, with 13 bases remaining between them.

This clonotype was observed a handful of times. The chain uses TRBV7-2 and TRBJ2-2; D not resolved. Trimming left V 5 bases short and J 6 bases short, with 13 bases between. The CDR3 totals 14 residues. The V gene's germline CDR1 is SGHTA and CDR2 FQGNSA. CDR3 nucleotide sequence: TGTGCCAGCAGCCCGTTTGTGGGGTCCGGGGAGCTGTTTTTT. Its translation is CASSPFVGSGELFF.

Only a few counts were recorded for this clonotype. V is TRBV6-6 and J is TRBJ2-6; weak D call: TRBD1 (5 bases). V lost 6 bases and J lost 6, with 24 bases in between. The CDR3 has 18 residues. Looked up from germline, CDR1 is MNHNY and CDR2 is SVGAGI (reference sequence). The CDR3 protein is CASRGLGPDSSSANVLTF. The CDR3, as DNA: TGTGCCAGCAGGGGGCTAGGGCCCGACAGCTCTTCGGCCAACGTCCTGACTTTC.